The T cell receptor beta chain under discussion was sequenced for a study of vaccination and CD4 T cells after COVID-19. Turning to the study itself: Post-COVID specimens were obtained a median around 92 days after diagnosis (range 35 to 161).

Trimming removed 0 bases from V and 4 bases from J, with 16 bases in between. CDR1 is SGHDT, CDR2 YYEEEE, per germline. The CDR3 runs to 16 residues. Treatment reported: roughly nine-day PBMC culture with coronavirus spike peptide pools or control peptides (ViraFEST assay). Oncomine TCR Beta short-read sequencing was applied to DNA from cultured CD4+ T cells. TCRdb used MiXCR to reprocess the PCR reads, holding one entry per CDR3 protein. The table records roughly 3,800 distinct CDR3 sequences, 15% of them present only once. In regard to this clonotype: Its antigen is not identified.

What was sequenced was CD4+ T cells from blood, cultured in vitro. The chain employs TRBV5-6 and TRBJ1-2; possible D gene TRBD1, 6 bases. The receptor comes from a human donor who had recovered from COVID-19. The CDR3 protein is CASSLGAGGAGYGYTF. The CDR3 coding sequence is TGTGCCAGCAGCTTGGGGGCCGGGGGGGCTGGCTATGGCTACACCTTC.